A single sample gave rise to the 15 T cell receptor beta chains below, sequenced in a study of cytomegalovirus exposure and HLA in healthy donors (dated by TCRdb to 2017 to 2019). The protocol used for the library was the immunoSEQ multiplex PCR assay. For the multiplex PCR, a mixture combining 60 forward primers for TCR Vbeta segments and 13 reverse primers for TCR Jbeta segments was used. Entries here come from immuneACCESS through TCRdb and include only in-frame sequences with V and J called. Some clones fail to appear in such tables; in the studies checked, an unresolved V gene covers under half of the shortfall, and the cause of the remainder is unknown. Per the sample table, the count is around 26,000 clones. The ten top clones hold approximately 16% of the sample. Sequences were obtained from PBMCs. All receptors come from a male donor in good health and CMV-seropositive.

The chain uses TRBV7-9 and TRBJ2-3; 7 bases align to TRBD1. Germline V gene lookup returns CDR1 SEHNR and CDR2 FQNEAQ (reference sequence). V was pared by 5 bases and J by 1 base, with 9 bases of the junction left unmatched. The CDR3 totals 16 residues. DNA of the CDR3: TGTGCCAGCAGCCCACCGGGACAGAGACGCACAGATACGCAGTATTTT. This sequence encodes CASSPPGQRRTDTQYF. The whole variable domain, remainder taken from reference TRBV7-9 and TRBJ2-3, is DTGVSQNPRHKITKRGQNVTFRCDPISEHNRLYWYRQTLGQGPEFLTYFQNEAQLEKSRLLSDRFSAERPKGSFSTLEIQRTEQGDSAMYLCASSPPGQRRTDTQYFGPGTRLTVL.

The V call is TRBV5-1, the J call TRBJ1-1; D unresolved. This CDR3 region has 15 residues. With 4 bases removed from V and 4 bases from J, the gap between germline ends came to 17 bases. Germline-derived CDR1 and CDR2 are SGHRS and YFSETQ. In DNA, the CDR3 is TGCGCCAGCAGCCTACGACAAGATACGGCCACTGAAGCTTTCTTT. This translates into CASSLRQDTATEAFF.

This rearrangement joins TRBV18 to TRBJ2-7; 7 nucleotides line up with TRBD1. The CDR3 is made up of 14 amino acids. The V segment lost 6 bases and the J segment 5 bases; nucleotides outside the gene matches: 10. Per the germline V gene, CDR1 is KGHSH and CDR2 is LQKENI. The CDR3 loop reads CASSPGQGVHEQYF. Written as DNA, the CDR3 is TGTGCCAGCTCCCCTGGGCAGGGGGTCCACGAGCAGTACTTC.

J is TRBJ2-2 and V is TRBV6-1; D remains ambiguous. This CDR3 region has 16 residues. With 2 bases removed from V and 2 bases from J, the gap between germline ends came to 12 bases. CDR1 is MNHNS and CDR2 is SASEGT in the germline V gene. CDR3 amino acids: CASSETRHSNTGELFF. The CDR3 nucleotides are TGTGCCAGCAGTGAAACGCGACACAGCAACACCGGGGAGCTGTTTTTT.

V gene TRBV5-6 combines with J gene TRBJ2-3; D is unclear. The CDR3 totals 14 residues. V lost 1 base to trimming and J lost 0 bases, with 6 bases between them. Germline CDR1 and CDR2: SGHDT and YYEEEE. CDR3 protein: CASSLLTSTDTQYF. In nucleotides, the CDR3 is TGTGCCAGCAGCTTGCTCACAAGCACAGATACGCAGTATTTT.

This chain connects TRBV5-4 to TRBJ1-3; a weak D match, TRBD1 (6 bases). Trimming left V 4 bases short and J 3 bases short, with 23 bases between. Germline CDR1 SGHNT, CDR2 YYREEE (reference sequence). This CDR3 comprises 18 residues. The CDR3 DNA reads TGTGCCAGCAGCCTAGGACAGAGCGAACCAGGACATGGAAACACCATATATTTT. This codes for CASSLGQSEPGHGNTIYF.

This chain links TRBV25-1 with TRBJ2-1; 11 positions agree with TRBD2. Germline CDR1 MGHDK, CDR2 SYGVNS. V gave up 6 bases and J gave up 3 bases; unmatched junction bases: 13. The CDR3 is 18 residues long. The CDR3 protein is CASSKSFAGTSGYNEQFF. CDR3 sequence (DNA): TGTGCCAGCAGCAAGAGTTTTGCCGGGACTAGCGGCTACAATGAGCAGTTCTTC.

J is TRBJ1-3 and V is TRBV5-1; D perhaps matches TRBD1 (6 bases). Trimming took off 3 bases at V and 2 bases at J, with 12 bases between the two ends. The CDR3 sequence is 15 residues long. CDR1 is SGHRS and CDR2 is YFSETQ in the germline V gene. The CDR3 sequence: CASSSGVATGNTIYF. CDR3 sequence (DNA): TGCGCCAGCAGCTCAGGGGTGGCCACTGGAAACACCATATATTTT.

CDR3 DNA: TGCGCCAGCAGGCTCGGGACAGCTAACTATGGCTACACCTTC. Translating it yields CASRLGTANYGYTF. The chain joins TRBV4-1 to TRBJ1-2, with 7 bases fitting TRBD1. This CDR3 contains 14 residues. The germline V gene encodes CDR1 MGHRA and CDR2 YSYEKL. V gave up 6 bases and J gave up 0 bases; unmatched junction bases: 4.

The chain carries TRBV29-1 and TRBJ2-7, with 8 bases matching TRBD1. The CDR3 sequence is 14 residues long. V was pared by 7 bases and J by 0 bases, with 8 bases of the junction left unmatched. Germline V gene lookup returns CDR1 SQVTM and CDR2 ANQGSEA. The CDR3 region is CSAQGQGASYEQYF. In DNA, the CDR3 is TGCAGCGCCCAAGGGCAGGGGGCCTCCTACGAGCAGTACTTC.

The chain joins TRBV5-1 to TRBJ2-3; D might be TRBD2 (5 bases). The CDR3 totals 16 residues. Trimming removed 0 bases from V and 0 bases from J, with 11 bases in between. Per the germline V gene, CDR1 is SGHRS and CDR2 is YFSETQ. The CDR3 reads CASSLGGLTSTDTQYF. The CDR3 bases are TGCGCCAGCAGCTTGGGAGGGTTAACTAGCACAGATACGCAGTATTTT. The entire variable domain, with the rest obtained from reference TRBV5-1 and TRBJ2-3, is as follows: KAGVTQTPRYLIKTRGQQVTLSCSPISGHRSVSWYQQTPGQGLQFLFEYFSETQRNKGNFPGRFSGRQFSNSRSEMNVSTLELGDSALYLCASSLGGLTSTDTQYFGPGTRLTVL.

The gene calls are TRBV9 and TRBJ1-1; perhaps TRBD1 as D (5 bases). Germline V gene sequence: CDR1 SGDLS, CDR2 YYNGEE. The CDR3 spans 15 residues. V was cut by 3 bases and J by 2 bases, with 14 bases left in between. The CDR3 sequence: CASSGPQGFNTEAFF. CDR3 bases: TGTGCCAGCAGCGGGCCCCAGGGTTTCAACACTGAAGCTTTCTTT.

The chain uses TRBV4-2 and TRBJ1-2, with 7 bases lining up with TRBD1. V shed 0 bases, J shed 8 bases, and the junction held 12 bases outside the gene matches. This CDR3 is 16 amino acids long. Per germline, CDR1 LGHNA and CDR2 YNFKEQ. Here the CDR3 DNA reads TGTGCCAGCAGCCAAGATCTGGGACAGAATGTTGGGGGCTACACCTTC. Translated: CASSQDLGQNVGGYTF.

The V call is TRBV28, the J call TRBJ1-5, with D perhaps TRBD1 (5 bases). The ends were cut back, 4 bases at V and 8 bases at J, with 12 bases in the middle. In germline, CDR1 is MDHEN, CDR2 SYDVKM. The CDR3 extends over 13 amino acids. The CDR3 DNA reads as TGTGCCAGCAGTTGGGGGGTTAGGGAGCCCCAGCATTTT. It is translated as CASSWGVREPQHF.

This chain connects TRBV4-1 to TRBJ2-7, with TRBD1 identical over 10 bases. The germline CDR1 and CDR2 sequences are MGHRA and YSYEKL. This CDR3 has 21 amino acids. J was trimmed by 2 bases and V by 4 bases; bases with no gene match: 23. The CDR3 loop is CASSLTDPYTLGQGPTYEQYF. The CDR3, as DNA: TGCGCCAGCAGCCTAACGGACCCTTATACCTTGGGACAGGGGCCGACCTACGAGCAGTACTTC.